Following are 15 T cell receptor beta chains from one sample sequenced in a study of T cells after yellow fever vaccination. TCRdb itself ran the 5' RACE reads through MiXCR, one entry per CDR3 protein. The sample has 170,000 or so distinct CDR3 sequences, over 7% seen once; the top ten hold roughly 33%. Specimen: CD8+ T cells sorted from PBMCs, collected 45 days after the yellow fever booster vaccination. These receptor sequences come from a man younger than 30 who received the YFV17D yellow fever vaccine.

V and J are TRBV27 and TRBJ2-3; D could derive from TRBD1 or TRBD2 (6 bases each). Germline lookup yields CDR1 MNHEY and CDR2 SMNVEV (reference sequence). The CDR3 is made up of 14 amino acids. The V end was cut by 4 bases, the J end by 6 bases, with 14 bases between. As DNA, the CDR3 is TGTGCCAGCAGTTACGGGGGCGAGGCGGATACGCAGTATTTT. The encoded protein is CASSYGGEADTQYF.

This clonotype has a handful of counts. The V and J genes are TRBV6-4 and TRBJ2-2; 14 positions match TRBD2. The trim removed 5 bases at V and 5 bases at J, leaving 4 bases unmatched. CDR3 length equals 16 residues. Germline-derived CDR1 and CDR2 are MRHNA and SNTAGT. The CDR3 sequence is CASSRLAGGLTGELFF. The CDR3 bases are TGTGCCAGCAGTCGACTAGCGGGGGGGCTAACCGGGGAGCTGTTTTTT.

CDR3 protein: CASSHRTKYNEQFF. CDR3 nucleotide sequence: TGTGCCAGCAGCCACAGGACAAAATACAATGAGCAGTTCTTC. This sequence joins TRBV3-1 and TRBJ2-1; weak D call: TRBD1 (5 bases). The V end was cut by 3 bases, the J end by 4 bases, with 10 bases between. Germline values: CDR1 LGHDT, CDR2 YNNKEL (reference sequence). This CDR3 region has 14 residues.

This clonotype was counted between two and nine times. The V and J genes are TRBV9 and TRBJ1-4; D gene ambiguous. CDR3 length: 13 amino acids. Germline V gene lookup returns CDR1 SGDLS and CDR2 YYNGEE. Trimming cost V 2 bases and J 2 bases, with 4 bases left between them. The CDR3 DNA reads TGTGCCAGCAGCGTGGAGACTAATGAAAAACTGTTTTTT. It yields the protein CASSVETNEKLFF.

The CDR3, as DNA: TGCAGTGCTGGTAGGGACAGTTCAGCCTACGAGCAGTACTTC. Translation gives CSAGRDSSAYEQYF. The chain recombines TRBV20-1 with TRBJ2-7; 7 positions match TRBD1. V gave up 5 bases and J gave up 2 bases; unmatched junction bases: 9. Germline assignment: CDR1 DFQATT and CDR2 SNEGSKA (reference sequence). CDR3 length: 14 residues.

The rearrangement joins TRBV30 to TRBJ2-5; the D is unclear. With 0 bases removed from V and 5 bases from J, the gap between germline ends came to 10 bases. In germline, CDR1 is GTSNPN, CDR2 SVGIG (reference sequence). The length of the CDR3 is 13 residues. This CDR3 reads CAWSVHSAETQYF. CDR3 nucleotides: TGTGCCTGGAGTGTACACTCTGCGGAGACCCAGTACTTC.

This chain connects TRBV13 to TRBJ2-1, with D possibly called TRBD1 or TRBD2 (5 bases each). Trimming took 3 bases from V and 4 from J, leaving 13 bases between them. The germline CDR1 and CDR2 sequences are PRHDT and FYEKMQ (reference sequence). CDR3 length: 15 amino acids. The CDR3 loop reads CASSFEGPAYNEQFF. In DNA form, the CDR3 reads TGTGCCAGCAGCTTCGAGGGGCCCGCATACAATGAGCAGTTCTTC.

V and J are TRBV12-3 or TRBV12-4 and TRBJ2-5; 10 positions agree with TRBD2. After removal of 5 bases from V and 0 bases from J, the junction contained 6 bases not matched to a gene. The CDR3 contains 16 residues. This CDR3 reads CASSPRTSGYQETQYF. CDR3 coding DNA: TGTGCCAGCAGTCCCCGGACTAGCGGTTACCAAGAGACCCAGTACTTC.

This clonotype was counted only a few times. This chain connects TRBV6-2 or TRBV6-3 to TRBJ2-3, with D hard to call. Trimming stripped 4 bases from V and 4 bases from J, with 9 bases between. CDR1 is MNHEY and CDR2 is SVGEGT in the germline V gene. CDR3 length equals 13 residues. CDR3 nucleotide sequence: TGTGCCAGCAGTTCCCAGATCGCAGATACGCAGTATTTT. This translates into CASSSQIADTQYF.

This clonotype was seen a few times. V and J are TRBV4-1 and TRBJ2-3; the match to TRBD2 covers 11 bases. The CDR3 is 18 residues long. The germline V gene has CDR1 MGHRA and CDR2 YSYEKL. Losses at the gene ends were 2 bases for V and 1 base for J; bases not matched to a gene: 8. CDR3 amino acids: CASSQIAGGLRGTDTQYF. Here the CDR3 DNA reads TGCGCCAGCAGCCAAATAGCGGGGGGGTTACGTGGCACAGATACGCAGTATTTT.

This clonotype was recorded many times. The V call is TRBV27, the J call TRBJ2-7; perhaps D is TRBD1 or TRBD2 (5 bases each). The CDR3 has 14 residues. From germline, CDR1 is MNHEY and CDR2 SMNVEV (reference sequence). The germline V and J ends were trimmed by 6 bases and 4 bases, with 16 bases remaining between them. CDR3 nucleotides: TGTGCCAGCAGCATCGCCGGGACCGGTTACGAGCAGTACTTC. Residues: CASSIAGTGYEQYF.

This chain links TRBV19 with TRBJ2-1; unclear D gene. CDR1 and CDR2 (germline): LNHDA, SQIVND (reference sequence). The CDR3 covers 13 residues. The V end was cut by 3 bases, the J end by 9 bases, with 12 bases between. The CDR3 loop is CASSMPGHSEQFF. CDR3 DNA: TGTGCCAGTAGTATGCCCGGGCACAGTGAGCAGTTCTTC.

This clonotype was recorded many times. This chain uses TRBV5-1 with TRBJ2-1, with D possibly matching TRBD2 (7 bases). The ends were cut back, 4 bases at V and 4 bases at J, with 15 bases in the middle. Per germline, CDR1 SGHRS and CDR2 YFSETQ. The CDR3 contains 15 residues. For the CDR3, the DNA is TGCGCCAGCAGCCTTAGGGGGGGGATTTACAATGAGCAGTTCTTC. It specifies CASSLRGGIYNEQFF.

This clonotype has more than one count but fewer than ten. The chain carries TRBV4-1 and TRBJ2-1; D unresolved. CDR1 and CDR2 from the germline V gene are MGHRA and YSYEKL. With 3 bases removed from V and 0 bases from J, the gap between germline ends came to 15 bases. The CDR3 length is 17 residues. The CDR3 spells CASSQFEGLRSYNEQFF. CDR3 sequence (DNA): TGCGCCAGCAGCCAGTTTGAAGGGTTGCGCTCCTACAATGAGCAGTTCTTC.

The chain uses TRBV29-1 and TRBJ1-2, with 7 bases aligning to TRBD1. CDR3 size: 13 residues. From germline, CDR1 is SQVTM and CDR2 ANQGSEA. With V trimmed by 0 bases and J by 6 bases, 4 bases remained unmatched. The CDR3 DNA sequence: TGCAGCGTTGAAGATCGACAGGGCGATGGCTACACCTTC. Translated, it gives CSVEDRQGDGYTF.